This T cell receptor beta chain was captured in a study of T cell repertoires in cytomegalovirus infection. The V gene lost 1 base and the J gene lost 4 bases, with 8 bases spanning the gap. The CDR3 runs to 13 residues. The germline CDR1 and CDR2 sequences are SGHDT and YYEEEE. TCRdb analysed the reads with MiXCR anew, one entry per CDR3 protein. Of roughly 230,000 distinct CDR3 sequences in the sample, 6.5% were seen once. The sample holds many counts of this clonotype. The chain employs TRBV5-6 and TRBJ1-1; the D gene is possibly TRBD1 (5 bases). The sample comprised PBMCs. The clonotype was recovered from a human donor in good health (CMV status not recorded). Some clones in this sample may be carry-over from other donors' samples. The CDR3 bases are TGTGCCAGCAGCTTGATCAGGGCCACTGAAGCTTTCTTT. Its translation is CASSLIRATEAFF.